The 32 T cell receptor beta chains reported below all come from one sample, sequenced in a study of T cell responses to AZD1222 COVID-19 vaccine. The table came from immunoSEQ multiplex PCR; TCRdb's copy has only in-frame clones and leaves some out. The sample records about 150,000 clones, approximately 90% being singletons. The sequencing here drew on peripheral blood, taken on day 0 of AZD1222 vaccination. Every receptor here comes from an adult in good health.

The chain joins TRBV5-6 to TRBJ2-3; TRBD2 matches at 12 bases. The ends lost 3 bases at V and 2 bases at J; junction bases unmatched: 4. CDR3 size: 16 residues. In germline, CDR1 is SGHDT, CDR2 YYEEEE. The CDR3 reads CASSSLAGGLTDTQYF. CDR3 sequence (DNA): TGTGCCAGCAGCTCACTAGCGGGGGGACTCACAGATACGCAGTATTTT.

The V gene is TRBV6-5, the J gene TRBJ1-1; D unclear. Looked up from germline, CDR1 is MNHEY and CDR2 is SVGAGI. CDR3 size: 13 residues. The germline V and J ends were trimmed by 8 bases and 5 bases, with 15 bases remaining between them. CDR3 loop: CASQRERETEAFF. For the CDR3, the DNA is TGTGCCAGCCAACGGGAGAGAGAGACTGAAGCTTTCTTT.

The chain couples TRBV5-4 to TRBJ1-1; 11 nucleotides line up with TRBD1. The CDR3 loop spans 15 amino acids. The V gene's germline CDR1 is SGHNT and CDR2 YYREEE (reference sequence). With 4 bases clipped from V and 4 bases from J, the junction kept 6 bases outside the gene matches. CDR3 in amino acids: CASSRTGGSITEAFF. CDR3 nucleotide sequence: TGTGCCAGCAGCCGGACAGGGGGCTCGATCACTGAAGCTTTCTTT. The full variable domain, completed using reference TRBV5-4 and TRBJ1-1, is ETGVTQSPTHLIKTRGQQVTLRCSSQSGHNTVSWYQQALGQGPQFIFQYYREEENGRGNFPPRFSGLQFPNYSSELNVNALELDDSALYLCASSRTGGSITEAFFGQGTRLTVV.

This chain joins TRBV5-4 and TRBJ2-1; the D gene could be TRBD1 or TRBD2 (5 bases each). The CDR3 runs to 13 residues. Trimming cost V 3 bases and J 5 bases, with 9 bases left between them. Germline V gene sequence: CDR1 SGHNT, CDR2 YYREEE (reference sequence). CDR3 protein: CASSSGRDNEQFF. The CDR3 DNA is TGTGCCAGCAGCTCGGGGCGGGACAATGAGCAGTTCTTC.

The chain links TRBV2 to TRBJ1-5; TRBD1 aligns across 7 bases. V trimming: 8 bases; J trimming: 4 bases; junction bases outside the gene matches: 2. From germline, CDR1 is SNHLY and CDR2 FYNNEI. The CDR3 totals 12 residues. In DNA, the CDR3 is TGTGCCAGCGGACAGGCGAATCAGCCCCAGCATTTT. Protein sequence: CASGQANQPQHF.

The gene calls are TRBV6-4 and TRBJ1-6; TRBD1 matches at 10 bases. V shed 5 bases, J shed 9 bases, and the junction held 7 bases outside the gene matches. The CDR3 extends over 15 amino acids. Germline loops: CDR1 MRHNA, CDR2 SNTAGT. Here the CDR3 reads CASSWNRDRGSPLHF. Written as DNA, the CDR3 is TGTGCCAGCAGTTGGAACCGGGACAGGGGTTCACCCCTCCACTTT.

The V call is TRBV6-1, the J call TRBJ2-3; the match to TRBD2 covers 9 bases. CDR1 and CDR2 from the germline V gene are MNHNS and SASEGT. The trim removed 3 bases at V and 5 bases at J, leaving 6 bases unmatched. The CDR3 has 15 residues. CDR3 DNA sequence: TGTGCCAGCAGTGACCCGGGACTAGCTTTAGATACGCAGTATTTT. Residues: CASSDPGLALDTQYF.

The rearrangement uses TRBV4-3 and TRBJ1-4; no clear D gene. The CDR3 loop spans 12 amino acids. Trimming left V 1 base short and J 10 bases short, with 7 bases between. In germline, CDR1 is LGHNA, CDR2 YSLEER. The CDR3 loop reads CASSQGGLKLFF. CDR3 DNA sequence: TGCGCCAGCAGCCAAGGTGGTTTAAAACTGTTTTTT.

This clone was observed a handful of times. V usage is TRBV2 and J usage is TRBJ1-5, with TRBD1 matching 7 bases. Germline CDR1 and CDR2: SNHLY and FYNNEI. The CDR3 runs 16 residues. Losses at the gene ends were 6 bases for V and 4 bases for J; bases not matched to a gene: 12. The chain's CDR3 is CASSHTGQAPNQPQHF. DNA of the CDR3: TGTGCCAGCAGCCACACCGGACAGGCCCCTAATCAGCCCCAGCATTTT.

J is TRBJ2-7 and V is TRBV7-2, with D possibly TRBD2 on 5 matching bases. Trimming stripped 4 bases from V and 1 base from J, with 11 bases between. Germline CDR1 reads SGHTA; CDR2 reads FQGNSA. The CDR3 contains 14 residues. The CDR3 nucleotides read TGTGCCAGCAGCTCTGCTGGCGGGTCCTACGAGCAGTACTTC. It yields the protein CASSSAGGSYEQYF.

This clone showed up just once. Additional DNA sequences in this sample encode the identical CDR3. The chain couples TRBV6-5 to TRBJ1-1, with TRBD1 as a possible D gene (6 bases). V lost 2 bases, J lost 4 bases, and 8 bases lay in between. This CDR3 has 13 residues. Germline CDR1 and CDR2: MNHEY and SVGAGI. The CDR3: CASSYSRGTEAFF. Here the CDR3 DNA reads TGTGCCAGCAGTTACAGCAGGGGCACTGAAGCTTTCTTT.

This clone has a handful of counts. The rearrangement links TRBV12-3 or TRBV12-4 to TRBJ1-1; no clear D gene. CDR3 length equals 10 residues. The V end lost 8 bases, the J end lost 5 bases, and 6 bases lay between the germline ends. CDR3 bases: TGTGCCAGCCACGTTACTGAAGCTTTCTTT. Its translation: CASHVTEAFF.

The genes are TRBV5-6 and TRBJ1-1; 9 bases agree with TRBD1. Germline loops: CDR1 SGHDT, CDR2 YYEEEE. The CDR3 covers 16 residues. V lost 5 bases, J lost 6 bases, and 14 bases stayed unmatched. As DNA, the CDR3 is TGTGCCAGCAGAACCCTGGGGACAGGGTTAGAGGCTGAAGCTTTCTTT. It specifies CASRTLGTGLEAEAFF.

This clone has more than one count but fewer than ten. The rearrangement joins TRBV7-2 to TRBJ2-7; the match to TRBD2 covers 11 bases. In germline, CDR1 is SGHTA, CDR2 FQGNSA. V trimming: 1 base; J trimming: 3 bases; junction bases outside the gene matches: 5. The CDR3 sequence is 16 residues long. The CDR3 nucleotides are TGTGCCAGCAGCTTAGAAGGGACTAGCGGACGCTACGAGCAGTACTTC. It encodes CASSLEGTSGRYEQYF.

The J gene is TRBJ2-3, the V gene TRBV4-2; maybe TRBD2 (6 bases). The ends were cut back, 0 bases at V and 2 bases at J, with 15 bases in the middle. CDR3 size: 17 residues. The germline V gene encodes CDR1 LGHNA and CDR2 YNFKEQ. The CDR3, as DNA: TGTGCCAGCAGCCAAGAAGGTGGGGGGTGGGACACAGATACGCAGTATTTT. Amino acid sequence: CASSQEGGGWDTDTQYF.

This chain links TRBV5-6 with TRBJ2-1; 7 nucleotides agree with TRBD1. Trimming cost V 4 bases and J 15 bases; bases outside gene matches: 7. Germline CDR1 SGHDT, CDR2 YYEEEE. This CDR3 has 11 residues. Written as DNA, the CDR3 is TGTGCCAGCAGCCAAGGGGGCCTCATGTTCTTC. Translating gives CASSQGGLMFF.

The chain couples TRBV6-5 to TRBJ1-1; 9 positions match TRBD1. The V gene's germline CDR1 is MNHEY and CDR2 SVGAGI. V shed 6 bases and J 0 bases; nucleotides not matched to a gene: 5. The CDR3 runs to 15 residues. Here the CDR3 reads CASRFTGGLNTEAFF. The DNA for the CDR3 is TGTGCCAGCAGGTTCACAGGGGGCCTGAACACTGAAGCTTTCTTT.

The V and J genes are TRBV11-2 and TRBJ2-3; D not resolved. Trimming pared 5 bases from V and 0 bases from J, leaving 9 bases between. This CDR3 has 14 amino acids. Germline loops: CDR1 SGHAT, CDR2 FQNNGV. CDR3 sequence (DNA): TGTGCCAGCAGCGTAGGCACTAGCACAGATACGCAGTATTTT. This gives the protein CASSVGTSTDTQYF.

The genes are TRBV21-1 and TRBJ2-5; whether TRBD2, the table's D call, matches the DNA was not checked. TRBV21-1 constitutes a pseudogene. The CDR3 is made up of 18 amino acids. The CDR3 DNA sequence: TGTGCCAGCAGCACCCGTCGGACTAGCGGGGCCCTCCAGAAGACCCAGTACTTC. This encodes CASSTRRTSGALQKTQYF.

The chain couples TRBV27 to TRBJ1-2; 10 nucleotides agree with TRBD1. The junction had 7 bases not matched to a gene; V was cut back by 10 bases and J by 8 bases. The CDR3 totals 12 residues. Germline V gene data show CDR1 as MNHEY and CDR2 as SMNVEV (reference sequence). CDR3 in amino acids: CATRQGARGYTF. In DNA form, the CDR3 reads TGTGCCACGCGACAGGGGGCGCGGGGCTACACCTTC.

V is TRBV19 and J is TRBJ1-3, with 9 positions matching TRBD1. Looked up from germline, CDR1 is LNHDA and CDR2 is SQIVND (reference sequence). Trimming removed 4 bases from V and 2 bases from J; junction bases left unmatched: 6. This CDR3 has 16 residues. CDR3 residues: CASSTGQGVAGNTIYF. CDR3 in DNA: TGTGCCAGTAGTACGGGACAGGGTGTCGCTGGAAACACCATATATTTT. The full variable domain, its missing parts supplied by reference TRBV19 and TRBJ1-3, is DGGITQSPKYLFRKEGQNVTLSCEQNLNHDAMYWYRQDPGQGLRLIYYSQIVNDFQKGDIAEGYSVSREKKESFPLTVTSAQKNPTAFYLCASSTGQGVAGNTIYFGEGSWLTVV.

V gene TRBV29-1 combines with J gene TRBJ1-3; 7 bases line up with TRBD1. J gave up 2 bases and V 7 bases, and 2 bases lay outside the gene matches. Looked up from germline, CDR1 is SQVTM and CDR2 is ANQGSEA. There are 12 residues in the CDR3. CDR3 amino acids: CSATGTGNTIYF. The CDR3 coding sequence is TGCAGCGCGACAGGGACTGGAAACACCATATATTTT.

The chain recombines TRBV4-2 with TRBJ2-2; the match to TRBD2 covers 12 bases. The ends lost 4 bases at V and 6 bases at J; junction bases unmatched: 3. Per germline, CDR1 LGHNA and CDR2 YNFKEQ. This CDR3 has 15 residues. CDR3 nucleotide sequence: TGTGCCAGCAGCCCTAGCGGGGGGGCCGCCGGGGAGCTGTTTTTT. Translation: CASSPSGGAAGELFF.

J is TRBJ2-4 and V is TRBV5-6; 7 bases align to TRBD1. This CDR3 contains 14 residues. Germline V gene lookup returns CDR1 SGHDT and CDR2 YYEEEE. J was trimmed by 8 bases and V by 4 bases; bases with no gene match: 9. The CDR3 nucleotides are TGTGCCAGCAGCCAGACAGGGATTTTAGACATTCAGTACTTC. Translation: CASSQTGILDIQYF.

This chain connects TRBV7-6 to TRBJ2-2; the D is unclear. Between the trimmed V and J ends, which lost 0 bases and 7 bases, there was a span of 9 bases. This CDR3 comprises 14 residues. The germline V gene has CDR1 SGHVS and CDR2 FNYEAQ. CDR3 region: CASSLASFGGELFF. CDR3 DNA: TGTGCCAGCAGCTTAGCCTCCTTTGGCGGGGAGCTGTTTTTT.

The rearrangement uses TRBV6-4 and TRBJ1-2, with 7 bases matching TRBD1. The CDR3 covers 14 residues. Germline CDR1 MRHNA, CDR2 SNTAGT. Trimming at V came to 7 bases and at J to 4 bases, leaving 9 bases not matched to a gene. CDR3 protein: CASTPEQGTYGYTF. The CDR3 DNA reads TGTGCCAGCACCCCCGAACAGGGGACCTATGGCTACACCTTC.

This clone was detected once. The V gene is TRBV5-1, the J gene TRBJ2-2, with 14 bases lining up with TRBD2. Germline CDR1 and CDR2: SGHRS and YFSETQ. The V segment lost 2 bases and the J segment 5 bases; nucleotides outside the gene matches: 8. This CDR3 has 18 amino acids. CDR3 nucleotide sequence: TGCGCCAGCAGCTTCGGACTAGCGGGGGGCGCGGAGACCGGGGAGCTGTTTTTT. Amino acids: CASSFGLAGGAETGELFF.

This clone has more than one count but fewer than ten. This rearrangement joins TRBV27 to TRBJ2-7; possible D gene TRBD1, 7 bases. The CDR3 is 15 amino acids. Trimming left V 3 bases short and J 5 bases short, with 17 bases between. Germline-derived CDR1 and CDR2 are MNHEY and SMNVEV (reference sequence). In DNA, the CDR3 is TGTGCCAGCAGTTTGACAGGGAGGCAGGTCAACGAGCAGTACTTC. Translated: CASSLTGRQVNEQYF.

V and J are TRBV2 and TRBJ2-7; 12 positions agree with TRBD1. V lost 3 bases to trimming and J lost 7 bases; unmatched junction nucleotides: 7. Germline V gives CDR1 SNHLY, CDR2 FYNNEI. The length of the CDR3 is 15 residues. CDR3 bases: TGTGCCAGCAGTGATTTGGGACAGGGGGCAGAGGAGCAGTACTTC. Translated: CASSDLGQGAEEQYF.

This clone was detected only once. The chain combines TRBV12-3 or TRBV12-4 with TRBJ1-2, with D perhaps TRBD1 (6 bases). The CDR3 consists of 12 residues. V was pared by 6 bases and J by 6 bases, with 11 bases between. The CDR3 sequence: CASSQQGNGYTF. Written as DNA, the CDR3 is TGTGCCAGCAGCCAACAGGGAAATGGCTACACCTTC.

This clone was picked up one time. The chain couples TRBV7-9 to TRBJ1-2; a weak D match, TRBD1 (5 bases). In germline, CDR1 is SEHNR, CDR2 FQNEAQ (reference sequence). Trimming shortened V by 5 bases and J by 4 bases, and 17 bases separated the two germline ends. The CDR3 spans 15 residues. For the CDR3, the DNA is TGTGCCAGCAGCCCCCCCACCTCGGGGGGCTATGGCTACACCTTC. It yields the protein CASSPPTSGGYGYTF. The whole variable domain, filled in from reference TRBV7-9 and TRBJ1-2, reads DTGVSQNPRHKITKRGQNVTFRCDPISEHNRLYWYRQTLGQGPEFLTYFQNEAQLEKSRLLSDRFSAERPKGSFSTLEIQRTEQGDSAMYLCASSPPTSGGYGYTFGSGTRLTVV.

This clone was seen once. The chain recombines TRBV24-1 with TRBJ2-5, with a weak D call TRBD2 (5 bases). The ends were cut back, 3 bases at V and 4 bases at J, with 11 bases in the middle. The CDR3 spans 14 residues. Germline-derived CDR1 and CDR2 are KGHDR and SFDVKD. The CDR3 sequence: CATSDGGVGETQYF. The DNA of the CDR3 is TGTGCCACCAGTGATGGAGGCGTAGGAGAGACCCAGTACTTC.